This T cell receptor (beta chain) was recorded in a study of blood T cell repertoires in COVID-19. In the original workflow: Counts of nucleated cells, estimated from reference gene primer amplification, were obtained. The table came from immunoSEQ multiplex PCR; TCRdb's copy has only in-frame clones and leaves some out. The V and J calls and clone size are taken from that table; D and trimming were inferred from the DNA. Among tens of thousands of clones listed, over 80% were seen once. This CDR3 contains 17 residues. The V gene's germline CDR1 is KGHSH and CDR2 LQKENI. Trimming at V came to 3 bases and at J to 8 bases, leaving 16 bases not matched to a gene.

Sequencing was performed on peripheral blood. The TCR originated in an elderly woman with acute or convalescent COVID-19. The chain couples TRBV18 to TRBJ2-3, with 8 bases lining up with TRBD2. CDR3 nucleotide sequence: TGTGCCAGCTCACCTGCGGTGACCGGGAGGGCTTCGGGTACGCAGTATTTT. Translated, it gives CASSPAVTGRASGTQYF.